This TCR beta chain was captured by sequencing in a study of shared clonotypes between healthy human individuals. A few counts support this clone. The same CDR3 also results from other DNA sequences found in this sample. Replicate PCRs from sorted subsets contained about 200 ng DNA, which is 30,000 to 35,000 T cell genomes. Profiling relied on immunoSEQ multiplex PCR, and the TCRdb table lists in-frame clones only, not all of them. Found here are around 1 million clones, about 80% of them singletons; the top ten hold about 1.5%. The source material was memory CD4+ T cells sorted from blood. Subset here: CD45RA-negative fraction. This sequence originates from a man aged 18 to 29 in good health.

In DNA, the CDR3 is TGTGCCTGGAGTCTACAGGGCCGCACTGAAGCTTTCTTT. This translates into CAWSLQGRTEAFF. V is TRBV30 and J is TRBJ1-1; the D gene is possibly TRBD1 (6 bases). The CDR3 spans 13 residues. V lost 2 bases to trimming and J lost 4 bases, with 11 bases between them. Germline CDR1 and CDR2: GTSNPN and SVGIG (reference sequence).